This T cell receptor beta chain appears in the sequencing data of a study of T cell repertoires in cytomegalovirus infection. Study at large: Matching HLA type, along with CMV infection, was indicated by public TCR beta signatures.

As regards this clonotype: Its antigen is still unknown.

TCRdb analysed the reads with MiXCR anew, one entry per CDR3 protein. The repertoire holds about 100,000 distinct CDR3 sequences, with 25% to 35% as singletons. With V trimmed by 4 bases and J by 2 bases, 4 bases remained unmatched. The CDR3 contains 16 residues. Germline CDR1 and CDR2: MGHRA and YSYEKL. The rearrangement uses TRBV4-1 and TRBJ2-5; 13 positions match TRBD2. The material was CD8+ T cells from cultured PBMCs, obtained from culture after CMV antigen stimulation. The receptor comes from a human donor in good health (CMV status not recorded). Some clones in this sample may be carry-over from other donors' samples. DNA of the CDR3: TGCGCCAGCAGCCTTCCGGGACTAGCGGGGCAAGAGACCCAGTACTTC. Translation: CASSLPGLAGQETQYF.